The 8 T cell receptor beta chains below all came from one sample that was sequenced in a study of blood T cell repertoires in COVID-19. The data were produced by immunoSEQ multiplex PCR, yet TCRdb's version contains in-frame clones alone and is incomplete. The sample contains 150,000 to 200,000 clones, roughly nine tenths of which appear only once. Sample: peripheral blood. These receptors all stem from a man in his 60s with active or convalescent COVID-19.

The gene calls are TRBV27 and TRBJ1-1; 9 nucleotides align to TRBD1. This CDR3 region has 14 residues. After removal of 4 bases from V and 1 base from J, the junction contained 1 base not matched to a gene. Germline lookup yields CDR1 MNHEY and CDR2 SMNVEV (reference sequence). The DNA of the CDR3 is TGTGCCAGCAGTTGGGACAGGGAGAACACTGAAGCTTTCTTT. It specifies CASSWDRENTEAFF.

This chain links TRBV11-2 with TRBJ1-2; D not resolved. The CDR3 spans 14 residues. The ends were cut back, 0 bases at V and 4 bases at J, with 9 bases in the middle. The germline gives CDR1 SGHAT, CDR2 FQNNGV. CDR3 loop: CASSLDYGLYGYTF. CDR3 nucleotides: TGTGCCAGCAGCTTAGATTATGGCCTCTATGGCTACACCTTC.

This clone showed up just a few times. The chain uses TRBV7-6 and TRBJ2-1; 9 positions match TRBD1. The CDR3 spans 17 residues. After removal of 1 base from V and 2 bases from J, the junction contained 6 bases not matched to a gene. Germline V CDR1 and CDR2: SGHVS, FNYEAQ. The CDR3 nucleotides are TGTGCCAGCAGCTTAGAGGACAGGGGCGCCGCCTACAATGAGCAGTTCTTC. It encodes CASSLEDRGAAYNEQFF.

This clone was detected only a few times. The rearrangement uses TRBV19 and TRBJ2-7, with TRBD1 matching 9 bases. The CDR3 runs 14 residues. V was clipped by 5 bases and J by 5 bases; unmatched bases: 7. Germline values: CDR1 LNHDA, CDR2 SQIVND (reference sequence). The CDR3 DNA reads as TGTGCCAGTAGTCGAAACAGGGGGCGGGACGAGCAGTACTTC. As protein: CASSRNRGRDEQYF.

This clone was counted once. V is TRBV19 and J is TRBJ1-6; maybe TRBD1 (5 bases). Germline lookup yields CDR1 LNHDA and CDR2 SQIVND (reference sequence). The CDR3 loop spans 17 amino acids. The V end was cut by 6 bases, the J end by 6 bases, with 21 bases between. CDR3 in amino acids: CASSRGGLKESNSPLHF. The CDR3, as DNA: TGTGCCAGTAGCCGGGGCGGACTAAAAGAAAGTAATTCACCCCTCCACTTT.

The chain is built from TRBV4-2 and TRBJ1-6; the D is unclear. The CDR3 sequence is 15 residues long. Germline values: CDR1 LGHNA, CDR2 YNFKEQ. V lost 0 bases to trimming and J lost 0 bases, with 3 bases between them. The CDR3 nucleotides are TGTGCCAGCAGCCAAGACGTCTCCTATAATTCACCCCTCCACTTT. Protein: CASSQDVSYNSPLHF.

The rearrangement uses TRBV19 and TRBJ2-6; the match to TRBD1 covers 8 bases. Germline V lookup: CDR1 LNHDA, CDR2 SQIVND (reference sequence). This CDR3 region has 15 residues. Trimming removed 8 bases from V and 4 bases from J; junction bases left unmatched: 7. The CDR3 nucleotides read TGTGCCAGTCTCCGACAGGGGAGCGGGGCCAACGTCCTGACTTTC. Translation: CASLRQGSGANVLTF.

The table lists this clone with a count of one. The rearrangement links TRBV3-1 (or the pseudogene TRBV3-2) to TRBJ1-2, with 7 bases fitting TRBD1. The CDR3 is 18 residues long. The germline CDR1 and CDR2 sequences are LGHDT and YNNKEL (reference sequence). V was pared by 0 bases and J by 0 bases, with 10 bases of the junction left unmatched. The CDR3 DNA sequence: TGTGCCAGCAGCCAAGATAACAGGGGCGCCCTATCTAACTATGGCTACACCTTC. Translation: CASSQDNRGALSNYGYTF.